This T cell receptor beta chain was profiled in a study of T cell repertoires in cytomegalovirus infection. Background on the study: CMV infection plus the matching HLA type was flagged by public TCR beta signatures.

This clonotype has only a few counts. TCRdb called the reads again in MiXCR, with one record for every CDR3 protein. The data show 150,000 to 190,000 distinct CDR3 sequences, around 24% seen once. This CDR3 has 14 residues. Germline values: CDR1 SGHTA, CDR2 FQGTGA. Between the trimmed V and J ends, which lost 8 bases and 4 bases, there was a span of 14 bases. Sequenced sample: PBMCs. The chain is built from TRBV7-3 and TRBJ2-2; no clear D gene. The sequence was collected from a human donor in good health (CMV status not recorded). Some clones in this sample may be carry-over from other donors' samples. The CDR3 sequence is CASARAASTGELFF. DNA of the CDR3: TGTGCCAGCGCCCGGGCGGCGAGCACCGGGGAGCTGTTTTTT.